A single T cell receptor beta chain is shown here with its context. What it binds is unknown. TCRdb keeps only in-frame clones here, not all; method: immunoSEQ multiplex PCR. Counted here are about 110,000 clones, 89% occurring once; the ten biggest clones make up around 3.3%. This sample is drawn from a study of T cell responses to AZD1222 COVID-19 vaccine. Study-level results: It was only after the peak T cell response that any repertoires were sampled. Spike as a whole was targeted by vaccine-associated CD4 TCRs, dominant at 160-218 and 743-854. Donors skewed white British and female; clonal diversity was possibly underestimated.

V lost 5 bases to trimming and J lost 6 bases; unmatched junction nucleotides: 4. The CDR3 length is 13 residues. V gene TRBV12-3 or TRBV12-4 combines with J gene TRBJ1-1; 9 nucleotides line up with TRBD1. Sequencing used peripheral blood, obtained on day 0 of MenACWY control vaccination. The TCR sequence derives from an adult in good health. CDR3 amino acids: CASSPGTGSEAFF. The CDR3 nucleotides are TGTGCCAGCAGTCCGGGGACAGGGTCTGAAGCTTTCTTT.